Each of the 2 T cell receptor beta chains below was sequenced from the same sample in a study of technical replicates of blood from several donors. Assay used: immunoSEQ multiplex PCR; TCRdb lists only in-frame clones, some missing. This sample has 60,000 to 90,000 clones; just under 95% occur once, and the top ten carry about 0.37%. Source material: T cells isolated from PBMCs. The receptors come from a human donor in good health.

The CDR3: CSVGQYEQYF. In DNA form, the CDR3 reads TGCAGCGTTGGACAGTACGAGCAGTACTTC. The V call is TRBV29-1, the J call TRBJ2-7; D perhaps matches TRBD1 (5 bases). This CDR3 is built from 10 residues. Germline V gene lookup returns CDR1 SQVTM and CDR2 ANQGSEA. V dropped 4 bases and J dropped 4 bases, with 5 bases sitting between them.

Only one count was recorded for this clone. V gene TRBV19 combines with J gene TRBJ2-1; weak D call: TRBD2 (6 bases). The V end lost 4 bases, the J end lost 6 bases, and 13 bases lay between the germline ends. Germline loops: CDR1 LNHDA, CDR2 SQIVND (reference sequence). The CDR3 sequence is 14 residues long. This CDR3 is CASSTRREVNEQFF. DNA for the CDR3: TGTGCCAGTAGTACCCGGAGGGAAGTCAATGAGCAGTTCTTC.